The entry below describes one T cell receptor beta chain. Its target antigen remains unknown. No much larger clone exists at a distance of one base, and base qualities are not known. The data stem from a study of CD8 T cells in ankylosing spondylitis (TCRdb year 2017). The study in broad terms: The study profiled T cell receptor beta repertoires in healthy donors and ankylosing spondylitis patients to find disease-linked TCR variants. The full study cohort comprised 25 ankylosing spondylitis patients and about 110 healthy donors. Peripheral blood samples were taken, and synovial fluid was additionally collected from ankylosing spondylitis patients.

Study-wide findings and limitations: In peripheral blood, the disease-linked clones were found at relatively low frequencies and had a CD8+ phenotype. Some of the motif variants had been reported before in the synovial fluid and blood of reactive arthritis patients, a finding that suggests common disease-initiation mechanisms. A TCR beta motif made up of seven or eight highly homologous amino acid variants appeared to be characteristic of blood from ankylosing spondylitis patients. Significant enrichment of the disease-linked clones was reported in matched synovial fluid samples from ankylosing spondylitis patients.

V lost 3 bases and J lost 6 bases; the stretch between them is 12 bases long. Including cysteine and phenylalanine, the CDR3 has 13 amino acids. The DNA shown is the 39-base CDR3, in frame from base 1. The germline V gene sets CDR1 to SGHDN and CDR2 to FVKESK. For sequencing, an Illumina HiSeq 2500 was employed. Quantitative 5'-RACE with molecular barcodes was the method used to prepare the TCR beta libraries. The paper's data handling went like this. A new computational method based on a probabilistic model of VDJ rearrangement was used to identify disease-linked TCR variants. Using fastp at Q25 and MiXCR, TCRdb reprocessed the public reads and kept productive beta chains. Under each unique CDR3 protein, matching rows form one entry showing the most common genes and DNA. In this record, the V and J calls reflect TCRdb's handling and not the investigators' own analysis. For this sample there are around 440,000 distinct CDR3 sequences; roughly a sixth appear just once. Of the sample, just over 1% falls within the top ten clones.

The sequenced material came from blood, either unsorted or a sorted T cell fraction (not recorded which). This TCR was recovered from a male donor with ankylosing spondylitis. Rearrangement joined TRBV14 to TRBJ2-7; perhaps TRBD2 is the D gene, with 6 bases matching. The sequenced DNA is TGTGCCAGCAGCCATAGCGGTGGGTTCGAGCAGTACTTC. This is translated as CASSHSGGFEQYF. With the rest looked up from the reference TRBV14 and TRBJ2-7 genes rather than sequenced, the full variable domain is EAGVTQFPSHSVIEKGQTVTLRCDPISGHDNLYWYRRVMGKEIKFLLHFVKESKQDESGMPNNRFLAERTGGTYSTLKVQPAELEDSGVYFCASSHSGGFEQYFGPGTRLTVT.